Shown below are 5 T cell receptor beta chains from a single sample sequenced in a study of T cell repertoires in cytomegalovirus infection. One entry per CDR3 protein, called by TCRdb with MiXCR from the reads. This sample has 170,000 or so distinct CDR3 sequences, with roughly 15% found just once. Material: CD8+ T cells from PBMCs. These receptors originate from a human donor in good health (CMV status not recorded). Some clones in this sample may be carry-over from other donors' samples.

The chain recombines TRBV6-1 with TRBJ2-1, with TRBD2 as a possible D gene (5 bases). V was trimmed by 3 bases and J by 7 bases, leaving 16 bases between them. This CDR3 region has 15 residues. Germline V gene lookup returns CDR1 MNHNS and CDR2 SASEGT. CDR3 in DNA: TGTGCCAGCAGTGATAGGATCCGGGGAAGTAATGAGCAGTTCTTC. Amino acids: CASSDRIRGSNEQFF.

This clonotype appeared a few times. The chain combines TRBV7-8 with TRBJ1-1; D not certain. The V end lost 5 bases, the J end lost 4 bases, and 14 bases lay between the germline ends. This CDR3 has 14 amino acids. CDR1 SGHVS and CDR2 FQNEAQ come from the germline V gene. The CDR3 region is CASSPEAGSTEAFF. CDR3 in DNA: TGTGCCAGCAGCCCCGAGGCGGGTAGCACTGAAGCTTTCTTT.

Notes on this clonotype: The junction shows a germline mismatch at one end, possibly a read error. The chain links TRBV12-3 or TRBV12-4 to TRBJ1-1; 9 nucleotides line up with TRBD1. The CDR3 length is 9 residues. The CDR3 DNA is TGTGCCAGCGGGACAGGGATGGAGTTT. Translation: CASGTGMEF.

This clonotype is classed as medium-sized (0.01 to 0.1%). The V gene is TRBV28, the J gene TRBJ1-4, with D uncertain. The V gene lost 5 bases and the J gene lost 0 bases, with 10 bases spanning the gap. Germline V gene sequence: CDR1 MDHEN, CDR2 SYDVKM. This CDR3 is 15 amino acids long. The CDR3 nucleotides are TGTGCCAGCAGTCAGTACGGTTCAACTAATGAAAAACTGTTTTTT. Amino acid sequence: CASSQYGSTNEKLFF.

This clonotype was observed a handful of times. This chain uses TRBV7-2 with TRBJ1-2, with D unresolved. The CDR3 covers 19 residues. Germline values: CDR1 SGHTA, CDR2 FQGNSA. Trimming stripped 0 bases from V and 0 bases from J, with 20 bases between. The CDR3 DNA reads TGTGCCAGCAGCTTAGCTGGGTCTGTCAGATCACCACCTAACTATGGCTACACCTTC. The encoded protein is CASSLAGSVRSPPNYGYTF.